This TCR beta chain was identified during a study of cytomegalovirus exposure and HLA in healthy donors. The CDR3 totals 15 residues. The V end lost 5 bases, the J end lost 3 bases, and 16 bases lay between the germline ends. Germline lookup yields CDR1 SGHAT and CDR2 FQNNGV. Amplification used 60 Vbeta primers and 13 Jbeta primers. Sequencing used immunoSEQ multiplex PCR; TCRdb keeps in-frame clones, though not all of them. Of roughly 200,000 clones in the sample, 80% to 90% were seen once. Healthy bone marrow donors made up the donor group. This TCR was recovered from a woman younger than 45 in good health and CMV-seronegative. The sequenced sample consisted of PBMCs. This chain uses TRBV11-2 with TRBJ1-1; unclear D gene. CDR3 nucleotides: TGTGCCAGCAGCCTGGAGGAAGGGATGGACACTGAAGCTTTCTTT. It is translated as CASSLEEGMDTEAFF.